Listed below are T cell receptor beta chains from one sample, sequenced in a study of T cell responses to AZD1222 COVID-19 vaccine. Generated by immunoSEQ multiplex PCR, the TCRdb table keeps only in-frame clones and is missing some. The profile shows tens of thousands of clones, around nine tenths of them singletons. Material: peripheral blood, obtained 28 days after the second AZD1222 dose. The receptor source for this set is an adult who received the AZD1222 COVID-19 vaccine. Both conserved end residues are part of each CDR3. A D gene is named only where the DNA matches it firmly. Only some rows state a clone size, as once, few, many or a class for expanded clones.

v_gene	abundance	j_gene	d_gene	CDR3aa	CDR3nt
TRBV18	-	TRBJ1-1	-	CASSLQGKVTEAFF	TGTGCCAGCTCACTACAGGGTAAGGTCACTGAAGCTTTCTTT
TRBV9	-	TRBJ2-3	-	CASSGTGWADTQYF	TGTGCCAGCAGCGGAACAGGGTGGGCAGATACGCAGTATTTT
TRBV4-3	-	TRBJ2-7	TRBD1	CASSSGQGKYEQYF	TGCGCCAGCTCTTCGGGACAGGGCAAGTACGAGCAGTACTTC
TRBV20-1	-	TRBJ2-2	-	CSAPSSGELFF	TGCAGTGCCCCCTCCAGCGGGGAGCTGTTTTTT
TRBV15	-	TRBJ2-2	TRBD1	CATSRDRGIPGELFF	TGTGCCACCAGCCGGGACAGGGGGATCCCCGGGGAGCTGTTTTTT
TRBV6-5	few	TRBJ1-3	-	CAIPRDGSGNTIYF	TGTGCCATCCCCAGGGACGGGTCTGGAAACACCATATATTTT
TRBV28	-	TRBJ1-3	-	CASSPPGSSSGNTIYF	TGTGCCAGCAGTCCCCCCGGGTCCTCCTCTGGAAACACCATATATTTT
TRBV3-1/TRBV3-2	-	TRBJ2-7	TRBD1	CASSPAGTASYEQYF	TGTGCCAGCAGCCCGGCCGGGACAGCAAGCTACGAGCAGTACTTC
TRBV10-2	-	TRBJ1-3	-	CASSEQGNTIYF	TGCGCCAGCAGTGAACAGGGAAACACCATATATTTT
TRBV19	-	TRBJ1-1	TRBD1	CASSGRDRVNTEAFF	TGTGCCAGTAGCGGCCGGGACAGGGTGAACACTGAAGCTTTCTTT
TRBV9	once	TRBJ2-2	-	CASSPTTPGTGELFF	TGTGCCAGCAGCCCAACAACTCCGGGCACCGGGGAGCTGTTTTTT
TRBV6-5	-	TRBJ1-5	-	CASSPAQPHQPQHF	TGTGCCAGCAGCCCGGCACAGCCCCATCAGCCCCAGCATTTT
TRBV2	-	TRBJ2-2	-	CASSAQAENTGELFF	TGTGCCAGCTCGGCCCAAGCGGAAAACACCGGGGAGCTGTTTTTT
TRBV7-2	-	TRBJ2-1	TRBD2	CASRYGLAPNEQFF	TGTGCCAGCAGATACGGACTAGCTCCCAATGAGCAGTTCTTC
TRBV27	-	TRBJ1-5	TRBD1	CASSLIARQGSNQPQHF	TGTGCCAGCAGTTTAATCGCCAGACAGGGGAGCAATCAGCCCCAGCATTTT
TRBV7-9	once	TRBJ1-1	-	CASSSDANTEAFF	TGTGCCAGCAGCTCGGACGCGAACACTGAAGCTTTCTTT
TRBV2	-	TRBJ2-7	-	CASSEGQAYYEQYF	TGTGCCAGCAGTGAAGGACAGGCCTACTACGAGCAGTACTTC
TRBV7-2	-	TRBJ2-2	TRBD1	CASSTQGVGELFF	TGTGCCAGCAGCACACAGGGGGTCGGGGAGCTGTTTTTT
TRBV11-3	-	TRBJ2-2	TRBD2	CASSSPSGGAVGGELFF	TGTGCCAGCAGCTCCCCTAGCGGGGGGGCCGTTGGCGGGGAGCTGTTTTTT
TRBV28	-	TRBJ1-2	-	CASSLYGSGNYGYTF	TGTGCCAGCAGTCTATATGGTTCTGGTAACTATGGCTACACCTTC
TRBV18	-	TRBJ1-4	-	CASSPPVSEGSEKLFF	TGTGCCAGCTCACCACCCGTGAGCGAGGGTTCTGAAAAACTGTTTTTT
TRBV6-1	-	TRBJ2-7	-	CASSEARGPGPIHF	TGTGCCAGCAGTGAAGCACGGGGTCCGGGTCCCATCCACTTC
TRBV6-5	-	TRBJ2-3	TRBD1	CASRRTGGTDTQYF	TGTGCCAGCAGACGGACAGGGGGCACAGATACGCAGTATTTT
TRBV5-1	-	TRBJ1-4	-	CASSLGGTNEKLFF	TGCGCCAGCAGCTTGGGGGGGACTAATGAAAAACTGTTTTTT
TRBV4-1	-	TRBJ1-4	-	CASSLRGTDSLLGEKLFF	TGCGCCAGCAGCCTTAGGGGGACCGATTCTCTGCTGGGTGAAAAACTGTTTTTT